A selection of T cell receptor beta chains follows, all from one sample in a study of T cells after yellow fever vaccination. Via MiXCR, TCRdb re-called the 5' RACE reads, giving one row per CDR3 protein. The sample lists roughly 94,000 distinct CDR3 sequences, approximately 9% occurring once. The sequenced sample was CD8+ T cells not binding an NS4B(214-222) dextramer, sorted from PBMCs, obtained less than 18 days after the first yellow fever vaccination. All receptors derive from a man younger than 30 who received the YFV17D yellow fever vaccine. Both conserved end residues are part of each CDR3. D genes are given only for firm matches. Rows give clone size only sometimes, using once, few, many, or a class for an expanded clone.

TRBV4-1,few,.,TRBJ2-3,TGCGCCAGCAGCCAAGAGCGTGGGGTTAGCACAGATACGCAGTATTTT,CASSQERGVSTDTQYF
TRBV6-1,.,.,TRBJ2-2,TGTGCCAGCAGCCCGGGACAACCGGCCGGGGAGCTGTTTTTT,CASSPGQPAGELFF
TRBV6-5,.,TRBD1,TRBJ1-1,TGTGCCAGCAGTTCGGACAGGGGTCGCACTGAAGCTTTCTTT,CASSSDRGRTEAFF
TRBV2,.,.,TRBJ1-5,TGTGCCAGCGAAAGTTTTACTAGCAATCAGCCCCAGCATTTT,CASESFTSNQPQHF
TRBV28,.,.,TRBJ2-6,TGTGCCAGCAGTATAACCCGGGTCCTCTCTGGGGCCAACGTCCTGACTTTC,CASSITRVLSGANVLTF
TRBV15,few,.,TRBJ2-7,TGTGCCACCACCCCCCGGAGGACAATTCCCAGCAATAACTACGAGCAGTACTTC,CATTPRRTIPSNNYEQYF
TRBV6-5,few,TRBD1,TRBJ2-1,TGTGCCAGCAGTCCGACAGGGGTGCATGAGCAGTTCTTC,CASSPTGVHEQFF
TRBV27,.,.,TRBJ1-2,TGTGCCAGCAGTTCGTCCAACAGGGACTACACCTTC,CASSSSNRDYTF
TRBV29-1,.,.,TRBJ2-1,TGCAGCATATGGGAGACAGACTACAATGAGCAGTTCTTC,CSIWETDYNEQFF
TRBV5-5,few,TRBD1,TRBJ1-5,TGTGCCAGCAGCTTTACAGGGGGGACTCAGCCCCAGCATTTT,CASSFTGGTQPQHF
TRBV29-1,.,TRBD1,TRBJ1-2,TGCAGCGTTGAGACAGGGAATAACTATGGCTACACCTTC,CSVETGNNYGYTF
TRBV27,few,.,TRBJ1-1,TGTGCCAGCACTTCAGGGACGGCGAACACTGAAGCTTTCTTT,CASTSGTANTEAFF
TRBV3-1,few,.,TRBJ1-1,TGTGCTCAAAGGGAGGTAACTGAAGCTTTCTTT,CAQREVTEAFF
TRBV4-1,.,.,TRBJ2-1,TGCGTCAGCAGCCAAGTTACAGGGCCTACCTACAATGAGCAGTTCTTC,CVSSQVTGPTYNEQFF
TRBV12-3/TRBV12-4,.,.,TRBJ2-3,TGTGCCATCAGTTTTGTCGGGCAGGGAATAGTTTCGGGAGATACGCAGTATTTT,CAISFVGQGIVSGDTQYF